The sequence of this T cell receptor (beta chain) was determined in a study of brain T cells in children with intractable seizures. This CDR3 is built from 15 residues. Germline V gene sequence: CDR1 LGHNA, CDR2 YSLEER. V was clipped by 1 base and J by 5 bases; unmatched bases: 4. The protocol was immunoSEQ multiplex PCR, while the TCRdb copy is restricted to in-frame clones and leaves out a portion. Seen here are over 95,000 clones, 94% observed once, and the top ten hold 3.8%. The source material was peripheral blood, sampled at surgery. This clonotype was sampled from a boy under two years old with hemimegalencephaly and intractable seizures. This chain links TRBV4-3 with TRBJ2-5; 10 nucleotides align to TRBD2. For the CDR3, the DNA is TGCGCCAGCAGCCAAGTCCCTAGCGGGAGTGAGACCCAGTACTTC. Its translation: CASSQVPSGSETQYF.